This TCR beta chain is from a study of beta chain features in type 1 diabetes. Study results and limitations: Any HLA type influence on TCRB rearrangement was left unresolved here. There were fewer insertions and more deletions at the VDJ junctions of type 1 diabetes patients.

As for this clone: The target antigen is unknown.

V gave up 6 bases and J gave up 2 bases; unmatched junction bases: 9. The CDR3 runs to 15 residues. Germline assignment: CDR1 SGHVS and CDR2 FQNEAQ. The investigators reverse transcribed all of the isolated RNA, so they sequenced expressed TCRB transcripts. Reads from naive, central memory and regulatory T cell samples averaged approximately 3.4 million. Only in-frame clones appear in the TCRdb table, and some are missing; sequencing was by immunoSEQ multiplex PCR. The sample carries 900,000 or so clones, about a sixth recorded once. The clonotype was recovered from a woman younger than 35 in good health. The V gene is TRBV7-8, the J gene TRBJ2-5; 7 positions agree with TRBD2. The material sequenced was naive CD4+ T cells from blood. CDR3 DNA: TGTGCCAGCAGAAGTAGCGGGCCGTTTCAAGAGACCCAGTACTTC. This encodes CASRSSGPFQETQYF.